The TCR beta chain described here comes from a study of blood T cell repertoires in COVID-19. Produced via immunoSEQ multiplex PCR; TCRdb's table is partial and in-frame only. This sample yields roughly 300,000 clones, of which 80% to 90% are seen a single time; 9.4% belongs to the top ten. CDR3 length: 16 residues. Trimming at V came to 6 bases and at J to 2 bases, leaving 9 bases not matched to a gene. Germline CDR1 reads MNHNY; CDR2 reads SVGAGI (reference sequence). This chain joins TRBV6-6 and TRBJ2-2; 7 bases line up with TRBD2. Sequencing input: peripheral blood. This receptor was taken from a woman between 50 and 59 years old who had recovered from COVID-19. The CDR3 here is CASSDGGRRNTGELFF. CDR3 bases: TGTGCCAGCAGCGACGGGGGGAGGCGTAACACCGGGGAGCTGTTTTTT.